This passage covers 32 T cell receptor beta chains from one sample sequenced in a study of Ad26.COV2.S vaccination and SARS-CoV-2 variants (dated by TCRdb to the early 2020s). The treatment or condition label of this sample denotes: around 19 received Ad26.COV2.S at low or high dose, single or two shots; roughly 5 received placebo; per-sample allocation not given. Repertoires of vaccine and placebo recipients were sequenced from samples taken on day 63 after the first injection. The library was obtained by the immunoSEQ multiplex PCR assay. Imported from immuneACCESS, the table was reduced by TCRdb to in-frame sequences with V and J called. These copies leave out some clones; in studies compared against another copy, an unresolved V gene accounts for under half, and the cause of the remainder is not known. Across this sample there are roughly 700,000 clones, with about 90% seen only once. The ten largest clones capture about 1.5% of the sample.

The sequenced sample was peripheral blood, obtained in a trial of Ad26.COV2.S vaccine versus placebo. These receptors were taken from a person aged 18-65 years who received the Ad26.COV2.S COVID-19 vaccine or a placebo.

The chain employs TRBV9 and TRBJ2-5; D might be TRBD1 (6 bases). The ends were cut back, 2 bases at V and 0 bases at J, with 11 bases in the middle. The V gene's germline CDR1 is SGDLS and CDR2 YYNGEE. CDR3 size: 15 residues. The DNA for the CDR3 is TGTGCCAGCAGCGTCGGGACACTTTACCAAGAGACCCAGTACTTC. Translated: CASSVGTLYQETQYF.

This chain links TRBV30 with TRBJ1-2; TRBD1 agrees at 7 bases. V shed 1 base, J shed 5 bases, and the junction held 10 bases outside the gene matches. There are 15 residues in the CDR3. Germline CDR1 GTSNPN, CDR2 SVGIG (reference sequence). The CDR3 is CAWSEGASFGYGYTF. The CDR3 nucleotides are TGTGCCTGGAGTGAGGGGGCCAGTTTCGGGTATGGCTACACCTTC.

This chain links TRBV3-1 (or the pseudogene TRBV3-2) with TRBJ1-3; D not resolved. V shed 0 bases and J shed 3 bases, with 6 bases lying between them. The CDR3 is 14 residues long. The germline CDR1 and CDR2 sequences are LGHDT and YNNKEL (reference sequence). CDR3 nucleotide sequence: TGTGCCAGCAGCCAAGAGAACGGTGGAAACACCATATATTTT. Protein sequence: CASSQENGGNTIYF.

This clone was observed a single time. This chain's CDR3 is CASSFGTGLAENTIYF. The CDR3 nucleotides are TGTGCCAGCAGCTTCGGGACAGGTTTGGCGGAAAACACCATATATTTT. The genes are TRBV7-2 and TRBJ1-3, with TRBD1 matching 8 bases. Germline loops: CDR1 SGHTA, CDR2 FQGNSA. This CDR3 has 16 residues. The J segment lost 6 bases and the V segment lost 3 bases, leaving 10 bases of the junction unmatched. The entire variable domain, with the rest obtained from reference TRBV7-2 and TRBJ1-3, is as follows: GAGVSQSPSNKVTEKGKDVELRCDPISGHTALYWYRQSLGQGLEFLIYFQGNSAPDKSGLPSDRFSAERTGGSVSTLTIQRTQQEDSAVYLCASSFGTGLAENTIYFGEGSWLTVV.

The rearrangement joins TRBV19 to TRBJ2-3; no definite D call. V was pared by 7 bases and J by 0 bases, with 14 bases between. The CDR3 contains 15 residues. The germline V gene encodes CDR1 LNHDA and CDR2 SQIVND (reference sequence). Written as DNA, the CDR3 is TGTGCCAGTACCTCAGCGCCTGCGAGCACAGATACGCAGTATTTT. This translates into CASTSAPASTDTQYF.

This clone appeared a few times. The chain combines TRBV2 with TRBJ2-1; 10 bases fit TRBD2. Germline CDR1 and CDR2: SNHLY and FYNNEI. The CDR3 contains 15 residues. Unmatched junction bases numbered 1, after V lost 5 bases and J lost 0 bases. This chain's CDR3 is CASSPSGSSYNEQFF. The CDR3 DNA follows: TGTGCCAGCAGTCCTAGCGGGAGCTCCTACAATGAGCAGTTCTTC.

The V call is TRBV20-1, the J call TRBJ1-5; D ambiguous. The CDR3 runs to 13 residues. Germline V gene lookup returns CDR1 DFQATT and CDR2 SNEGSKA (reference sequence). The V end lost 3 bases, the J end lost 2 bases, and 8 bases lay between the germline ends. The CDR3 DNA is TGCAGTGCTAGTTGGGAGGGCAATCAGCCCCAGCATTTT. Protein product: CSASWEGNQPQHF.

The rearrangement uses TRBV6-4 and TRBJ2-5, with no clear D. From germline, CDR1 is MRHNA and CDR2 SNTAGT. This CDR3 comprises 14 residues. Trimming stripped 5 bases from V and 5 bases from J, with 15 bases between. DNA for the CDR3: TGTGCCAGCAGTCCGACATTCCCCGGCGAGACCCAGTACTTC. Residues: CASSPTFPGETQYF.

V usage is TRBV5-6 and J usage is TRBJ2-3; 7 nucleotides line up with TRBD2. Germline V gene sequence: CDR1 SGHDT, CDR2 YYEEEE. The CDR3 runs to 14 residues. V shed 6 bases and J 1 base; nucleotides not matched to a gene: 5. This chain's CDR3 is CASNFGGGTDTQYF. The CDR3 DNA sequence: TGTGCCAGCAACTTTGGGGGGGGCACAGATACGCAGTATTTT.

The CDR3 DNA sequence: TGTGCCAGCAGCCAACCCAGCAGAAATGAGCAGTTCTTC. Residues: CASSQPSRNEQFF. V usage is TRBV3-1 (or the pseudogene TRBV3-2) and J usage is TRBJ2-1; D gene unclear. The CDR3 length is 13 residues. V gave up 2 bases and J gave up 7 bases, with 9 bases separating them. CDR1 is LGHDT, CDR2 YNNKEL, per germline (reference sequence).

This sequence joins TRBV3-1 (or the pseudogene TRBV3-2) and TRBJ2-2; tentatively, D is TRBD1 (6 bases). Trimming removed 0 bases at V and 3 bases at J, with 11 bases between. The germline V gene encodes CDR1 LGHDT and CDR2 YNNKEL (reference sequence). CDR3 length: 16 amino acids. DNA of the CDR3: TGTGCCAGCAGCCAAGAGGCAGGGGTGGACACCGGGGAGCTGTTTTTT. The encoded protein is CASSQEAGVDTGELFF.

The gene calls are TRBV25-1 and TRBJ2-1; the D is unclear. The CDR3 is 13 amino acids. Trimming left V 2 bases short and J 10 bases short, with 12 bases between. CDR1 is MGHDK, CDR2 SYGVNS, per germline. The CDR3 sequence is CASSEQVADEQFF. In DNA, the CDR3 is TGTGCCAGCAGTGAACAGGTTGCGGACGAGCAGTTCTTC.

The chain recombines TRBV24-1 with TRBJ2-7; D not certain. CDR1 is KGHDR and CDR2 is SFDVKD in the germline V gene. The V and J ends lost 1 base and 5 bases respectively, with 8 bases between them. The CDR3 is 13 residues long. The CDR3 loop is CATSDFDDHEQYF. The CDR3 DNA sequence: TGTGCCACCAGTGATTTTGACGATCACGAGCAGTACTTC.

This rearrangement joins TRBV7-9 to TRBJ2-6; possible D gene TRBD2, 5 bases. Germline V CDR1 and CDR2: SEHNR, FQNEAQ (reference sequence). V dropped 7 bases and J dropped 0 bases, with 16 bases sitting between them. There are 17 residues in the CDR3. CDR3 protein: CASNPLRDTSGANVLTF. CDR3 nucleotides: TGTGCCAGCAACCCCCTCCGGGATACCTCTGGGGCCAACGTCCTGACTTTC.

V and J are TRBV19 and TRBJ2-7; weak D call: TRBD1 (6 bases). The CDR3 totals 14 residues. Germline V lookup: CDR1 LNHDA, CDR2 SQIVND (reference sequence). The V end lost 3 bases, the J end lost 0 bases, and 9 bases lay between the germline ends. The CDR3: CASSILDSSYEQYF. CDR3 bases: TGTGCCAGTAGTATCCTGGACAGCTCCTACGAGCAGTACTTC.

V is TRBV3-1 (or the pseudogene TRBV3-2) and J is TRBJ1-5; D ambiguous. Germline V lookup: CDR1 LGHDT, CDR2 YNNKEL (reference sequence). The V gene lost 5 bases and the J gene lost 0 bases, with 8 bases spanning the gap. This CDR3 is built from 14 residues. The CDR3 nucleotides read TGTGCCAGCAGCAGTTGGGGTAGCAATCAGCCCCAGCATTTT. Residues: CASSSWGSNQPQHF.

This clone turned up a few times. V and J are TRBV6-5 and TRBJ2-3; possibly TRBD1 for D (6 bases). The germline CDR1 and CDR2 sequences are MNHEY and SVGAGI. There are 11 residues in the CDR3. V gave up 4 bases and J gave up 11 bases, with 10 bases separating them. Here the CDR3 reads CASSLGHLQYF. The CDR3 DNA reads as TGTGCCAGCAGTTTGGGACATTTGCAGTATTTT.

Points on this clone: The germline gene is not matched at one end of the junction; a read error may be the cause. The gene calls are TRBV7-9 and TRBJ2-1; TRBD1 is a possible D gene (5 bases). The germline gives CDR1 SEHNR, CDR2 FQNEAQ (reference sequence). There are 13 residues in the CDR3. The CDR3 protein is CASSLAPYLGPIF. In DNA, the CDR3 is TGTGCCAGCAGCTTAGCTCCGTACCTGGGGCCCATCTTC.

The chain combines TRBV7-9 with TRBJ2-3; D is unclear. The CDR3 totals 14 residues. The germline CDR1 and CDR2 sequences are SEHNR and FQNEAQ (reference sequence). The germline V and J ends were trimmed by 3 bases and 0 bases, with 7 bases remaining between them. Here the CDR3 reads CASSFFLSTDTQYF. In DNA form, the CDR3 reads TGTGCCAGCAGCTTCTTTTTAAGCACAGATACGCAGTATTTT.

The rearrangement uses TRBV4-2 and TRBJ1-1; possibly TRBD1 for D (5 bases). V was shortened by 0 bases and J by 4 bases, with 12 bases between the two germline ends. CDR3 length: 15 amino acids. Germline CDR1 reads LGHNA; CDR2 reads YNFKEQ. The CDR3 coding sequence is TGTGCCAGCAGCCAAGATGTTGTGGGGGTCACTGAAGCTTTCTTT. This codes for CASSQDVVGVTEAFF.

The chain is built from TRBV4-1 and TRBJ2-5; D is undetermined. The CDR3 length is 14 residues. CDR1 is MGHRA and CDR2 is YSYEKL in the germline V gene. V lost 0 bases, J lost 5 bases, and 10 bases lay in between. CDR3 in amino acids: CASSQEAPVETQYF. CDR3 coding DNA: TGCGCCAGCAGCCAAGAGGCCCCGGTGGAGACCCAGTACTTC.

This chain joins TRBV7-2 and TRBJ2-3; D unclear. Germline V CDR1 and CDR2: SGHTA, FQGNSA. V was shortened by 1 base and J by 3 bases, with 11 bases between the two germline ends. The CDR3 runs 15 residues. The CDR3 reads CASSLGGVRTDTQYF. The CDR3 nucleotides are TGTGCCAGCAGCTTAGGCGGAGTGCGGACAGATACGCAGTATTTT.

Comments on this clone: This same CDR3 is encoded by further DNA sequences in the sample. The chain has TRBV30 and TRBJ2-7, with no clear D. Germline-derived CDR1 and CDR2 are GTSNPN and SVGIG (reference sequence). CDR3 length: 10 residues. The germline V and J ends were trimmed by 0 bases and 5 bases, with 2 bases remaining between them. CDR3 sequence: CAWSVNEQYF. The CDR3 DNA follows: TGTGCCTGGAGTGTAAACGAGCAGTACTTC.

The chain carries TRBV6-6 and TRBJ2-2, with TRBD2 identical over 7 bases. This CDR3 is 15 amino acids long. V gave up 7 bases and J gave up 7 bases; unmatched junction bases: 12. Germline lookup yields CDR1 MNHNY and CDR2 SVGAGI (reference sequence). Written as DNA, the CDR3 is TGTGCCAGCATAACGGGACTACCTTTAGGCGGGGAGCTGTTTTTT. Its protein is CASITGLPLGGELFF.

The gene calls are TRBV2 and TRBJ1-2; D gene uncertain. CDR3 length: 15 amino acids. V gave up 2 bases and J gave up 0 bases, with 10 bases separating them. Germline V gives CDR1 SNHLY, CDR2 FYNNEI. CDR3 sequence reads: CASSELYRTNYGYTF. DNA of the CDR3: TGTGCCAGCAGTGAACTGTACAGAACTAACTATGGCTACACCTTC.

This chain joins TRBV4-1 and TRBJ2-7; tentatively, D is TRBD1 or TRBD2 (5 bases each). Germline CDR1 is MGHRA and CDR2 is YSYEKL. V was clipped by 0 bases and J by 7 bases, with 10 bases between them. The CDR3 extends over 13 amino acids. CDR3 amino acids: CASSQDFGTEQYF. As DNA, the CDR3 is TGCGCCAGCAGCCAAGATTTCGGGACGGAGCAGTACTTC.

The gene calls are TRBV27 and TRBJ1-2; TRBD1 matches 7 bases. Germline V lookup: CDR1 MNHEY, CDR2 SMNVEV (reference sequence). This CDR3 spans 14 amino acids. With 0 bases clipped from V and 7 bases from J, the junction kept 5 bases outside the gene matches. In DNA form, the CDR3 reads TGTGCCAGCAGTTTATCGGGGACAGTTCGTGGCTACACCTTC. Translated: CASSLSGTVRGYTF.

J is TRBJ1-5 and V is TRBV11-2; weak D call: TRBD1 (6 bases). Trimming shortened V by 5 bases and J by 2 bases, and 10 bases separated the two germline ends. CDR3 length equals 14 residues. CDR1 is SGHAT and CDR2 is FQNNGV in the germline V gene. The CDR3 is CASSPDSRNQPQHF. CDR3 nucleotides: TGTGCCAGCAGCCCGGACAGTCGCAATCAGCCCCAGCATTTT.

This clone was observed a few times. The rearrangement joins TRBV5-4 to TRBJ1-3; D remains ambiguous. Trimming stripped 3 bases from V and 4 bases from J, with 11 bases between. The CDR3 is 14 residues long. Germline V gene sequence: CDR1 SGHNT, CDR2 YYREEE (reference sequence). The CDR3 protein is CASSSARGGNTIYF. The DNA for the CDR3 is TGTGCCAGCAGCTCAGCGCGAGGCGGAAACACCATATATTTT.

The V call is TRBV9, the J call TRBJ1-5; D might be TRBD1 (5 bases). Germline assignment: CDR1 SGDLS and CDR2 YYNGEE. The CDR3 is made up of 15 amino acids. Trimming shortened V by 0 bases and J by 6 bases, and 13 bases separated the two germline ends. Written as DNA, the CDR3 is TGTGCCAGCAGCGTAGGGGGGTCTTTGGGTCAGCCCCAGCATTTT. Its translation: CASSVGGSLGQPQHF. Based on the CDR3 plus reference TRBV9 and TRBJ1-5, the full variable domain is DSGVTQTPKHLITATGQRVTLRCSPRSGDLSVYWYQQSLDQGLQFLIQYYNGEERAKGNILERFSAQQFPDLHSELNLSSLELGDSALYFCASSVGGSLGQPQHFGDGTRLSIL.

This sequence joins TRBV7-3 and TRBJ1-2; TRBD1 matches 9 bases. V gave up 3 bases and J gave up 8 bases; unmatched junction bases: 4. CDR3 length: 13 residues. The V gene's germline CDR1 is SGHTA and CDR2 FQGTGA. The CDR3 sequence is CASSFRTGEGYTF. CDR3 nucleotide sequence: TGTGCCAGCAGCTTTAGGACAGGGGAGGGCTACACCTTC.

The chain combines TRBV7-8 with TRBJ2-7; possibly TRBD2 for D (5 bases). This CDR3 comprises 15 residues. In germline, CDR1 is SGHVS, CDR2 FQNEAQ. V lost 5 bases and J 2 bases, leaving 16 bases between the germline ends. The CDR3 bases are TGTGCCAGCAGCCGGTCGGAAGGGAGTCCCTACGAGCAGTACTTC. Encoded protein: CASSRSEGSPYEQYF.